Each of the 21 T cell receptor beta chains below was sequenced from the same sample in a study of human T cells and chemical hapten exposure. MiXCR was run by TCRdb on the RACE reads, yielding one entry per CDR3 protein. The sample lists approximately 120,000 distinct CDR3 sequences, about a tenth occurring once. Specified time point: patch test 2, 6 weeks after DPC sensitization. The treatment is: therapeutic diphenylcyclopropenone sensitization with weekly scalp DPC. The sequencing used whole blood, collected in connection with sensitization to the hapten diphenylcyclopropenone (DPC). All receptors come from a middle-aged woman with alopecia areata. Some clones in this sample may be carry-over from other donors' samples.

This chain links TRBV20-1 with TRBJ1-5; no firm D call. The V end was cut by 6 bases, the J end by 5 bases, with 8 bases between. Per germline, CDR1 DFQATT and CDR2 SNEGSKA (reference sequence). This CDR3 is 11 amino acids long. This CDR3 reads CSATRDQPQHF. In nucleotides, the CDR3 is TGCAGTGCAACGCGAGATCAGCCCCAGCATTTT.

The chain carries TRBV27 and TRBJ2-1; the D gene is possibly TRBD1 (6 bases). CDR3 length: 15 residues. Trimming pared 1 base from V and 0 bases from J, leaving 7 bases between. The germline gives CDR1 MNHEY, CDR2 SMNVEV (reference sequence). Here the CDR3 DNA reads TGTGCCAGCAGTTTATACAGGGACTCCTACAATGAGCAGTTCTTC. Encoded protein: CASSLYRDSYNEQFF.

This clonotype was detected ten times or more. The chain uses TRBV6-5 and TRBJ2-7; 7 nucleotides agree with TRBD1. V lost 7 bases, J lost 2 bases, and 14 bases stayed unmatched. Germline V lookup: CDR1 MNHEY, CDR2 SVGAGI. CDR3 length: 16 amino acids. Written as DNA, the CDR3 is TGTGCCAGCATGAGAACTGAAGGGGGCGCCCCCTACGAGCAGTACTTC. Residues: CASMRTEGGAPYEQYF.

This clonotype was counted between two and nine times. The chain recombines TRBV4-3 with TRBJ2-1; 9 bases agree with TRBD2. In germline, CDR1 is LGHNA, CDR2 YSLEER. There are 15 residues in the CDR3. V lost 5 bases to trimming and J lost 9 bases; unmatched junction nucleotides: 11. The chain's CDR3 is CASSKGSSGVGEQFF. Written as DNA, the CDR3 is TGCGCCAGCAGCAAAGGGTCTAGCGGGGTGGGTGAGCAGTTCTTC.

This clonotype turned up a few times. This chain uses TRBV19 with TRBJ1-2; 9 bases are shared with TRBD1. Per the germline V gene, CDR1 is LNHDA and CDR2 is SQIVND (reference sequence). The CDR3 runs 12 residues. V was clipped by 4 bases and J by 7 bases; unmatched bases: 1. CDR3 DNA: TGTGCCAGTAGTAGGGACAGGGTTGGCTACACCTTC. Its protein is CASSRDRVGYTF.

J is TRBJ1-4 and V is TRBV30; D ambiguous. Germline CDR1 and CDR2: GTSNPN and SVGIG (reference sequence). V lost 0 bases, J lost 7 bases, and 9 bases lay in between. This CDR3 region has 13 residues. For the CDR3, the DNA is TGTGCCTGGAGTGTACGATTTTTTGAAAAACTGTTTTTT. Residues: CAWSVRFFEKLFF. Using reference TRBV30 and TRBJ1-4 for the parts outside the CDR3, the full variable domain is SQTIHQWPATLVQPVGSPLSLECTVEGTSNPNLYWYRQAAGRGLQLLFYSVGIGQISSEVPQNLSASRPQDRQFILSSKKLLLSDSGFYLCAWSVRFFEKLFFGSGTQLSVL.

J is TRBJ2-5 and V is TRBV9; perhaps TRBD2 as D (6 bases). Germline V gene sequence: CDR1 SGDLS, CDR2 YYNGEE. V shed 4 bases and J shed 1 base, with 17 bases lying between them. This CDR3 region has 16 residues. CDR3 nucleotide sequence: TGTGCCAGCAGCCCGCGGGGTAGCAGCGTCCAAGAGACCCAGTACTTC. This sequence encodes CASSPRGSSVQETQYF.

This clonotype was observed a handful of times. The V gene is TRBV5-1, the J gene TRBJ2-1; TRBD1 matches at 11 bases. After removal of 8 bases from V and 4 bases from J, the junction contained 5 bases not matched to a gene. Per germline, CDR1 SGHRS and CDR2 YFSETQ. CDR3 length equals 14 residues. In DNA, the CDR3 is TGCGCCAGTTTCCGGGACAGGGGGTACAATGAGCAGTTCTTC. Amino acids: CASFRDRGYNEQFF.

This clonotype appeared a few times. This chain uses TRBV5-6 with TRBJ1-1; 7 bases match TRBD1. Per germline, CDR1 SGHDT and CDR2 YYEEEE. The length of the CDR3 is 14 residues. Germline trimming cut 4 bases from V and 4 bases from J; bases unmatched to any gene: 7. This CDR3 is CASSLPTGRTEAFF. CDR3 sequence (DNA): TGTGCCAGCAGCCTACCGACAGGGCGCACTGAAGCTTTCTTT.

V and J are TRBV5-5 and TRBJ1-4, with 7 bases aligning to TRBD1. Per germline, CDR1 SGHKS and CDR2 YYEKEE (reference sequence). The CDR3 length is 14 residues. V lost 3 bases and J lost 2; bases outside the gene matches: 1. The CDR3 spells CASSWGQTNEKLFF. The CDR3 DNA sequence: TGTGCCAGCAGCTGGGGACAGACTAATGAAAAACTGTTTTTT.

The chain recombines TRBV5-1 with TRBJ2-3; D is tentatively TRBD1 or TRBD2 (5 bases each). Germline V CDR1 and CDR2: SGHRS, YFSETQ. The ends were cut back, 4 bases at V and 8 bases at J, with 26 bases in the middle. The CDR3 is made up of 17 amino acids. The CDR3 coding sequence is TGCGCCAGCAGCCGAAGGGGAGCGGTGCAAGAGGCGGGTACGCAGTATTTT. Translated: CASSRRGAVQEAGTQYF. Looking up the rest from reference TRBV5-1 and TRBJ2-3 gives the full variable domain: KAGVTQTPRYLIKTRGQQVTLSCSPISGHRSVSWYQQTPGQGLQFLFEYFSETQRNKGNFPGRFSGRQFSNSRSEMNVSTLELGDSALYLCASSRRGAVQEAGTQYFGPGTRLTVL.

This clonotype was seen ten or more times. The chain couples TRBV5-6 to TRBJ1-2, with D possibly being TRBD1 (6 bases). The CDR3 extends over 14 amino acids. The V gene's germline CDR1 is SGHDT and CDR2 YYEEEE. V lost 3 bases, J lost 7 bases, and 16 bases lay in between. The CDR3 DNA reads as TGTGCCAGCAGCTCGAGCAGGGGCGCGGGTGGCTACACCTTC. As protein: CASSSSRGAGGYTF.

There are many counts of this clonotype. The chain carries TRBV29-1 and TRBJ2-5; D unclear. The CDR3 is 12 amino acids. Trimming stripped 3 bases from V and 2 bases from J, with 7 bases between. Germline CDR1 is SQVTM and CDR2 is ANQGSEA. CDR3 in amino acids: CSVDGLQETQYF. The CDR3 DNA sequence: TGCAGCGTTGACGGGCTACAAGAGACCCAGTACTTC.

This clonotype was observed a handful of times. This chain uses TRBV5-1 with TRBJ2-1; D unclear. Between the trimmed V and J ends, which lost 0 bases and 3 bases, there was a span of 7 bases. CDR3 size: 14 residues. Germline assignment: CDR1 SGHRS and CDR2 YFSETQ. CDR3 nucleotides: TGCGCCAGCAGCTTGGACAGTAACTACAATGAGCAGTTCTTC. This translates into CASSLDSNYNEQFF.

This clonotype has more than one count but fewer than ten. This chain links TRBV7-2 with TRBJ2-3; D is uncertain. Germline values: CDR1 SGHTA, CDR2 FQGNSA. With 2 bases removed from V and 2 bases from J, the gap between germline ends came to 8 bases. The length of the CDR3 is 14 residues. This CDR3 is CASSLHPNTDTQYF. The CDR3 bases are TGTGCCAGCAGCTTACACCCGAACACAGATACGCAGTATTTT.

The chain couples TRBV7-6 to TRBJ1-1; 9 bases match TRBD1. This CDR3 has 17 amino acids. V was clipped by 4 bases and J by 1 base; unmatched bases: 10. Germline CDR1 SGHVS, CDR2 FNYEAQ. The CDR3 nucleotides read TGTGCCAGCAGCTCCAGGTTTAGGGACAGGGCGAACACTGAAGCTTTCTTT. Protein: CASSSRFRDRANTEAFF.

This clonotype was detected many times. The CDR3 coding sequence is TGCGCCAGCAGCTTGGGTGGAGGGTACTACACTGAAGCTTTCTTT. It specifies CASSLGGGYYTEAFF. The gene calls are TRBV5-1 and TRBJ1-1; unclear D gene. The CDR3 covers 15 residues. The germline V gene has CDR1 SGHRS and CDR2 YFSETQ. V lost 0 bases, J lost 3 bases, and 12 bases lay in between.

In DNA, the CDR3 is TGTGCCAGCAGTTTTGAGGGGACAAATCAGCCCCAGCATTTT. This translates into CASSFEGTNQPQHF. The chain recombines TRBV12-3 or TRBV12-4 with TRBJ1-5, with TRBD1 as a possible D gene (6 bases). CDR3 length: 14 residues. Trimming stripped 3 bases from V and 4 bases from J, with 10 bases between.

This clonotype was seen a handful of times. The CDR3 DNA reads TGTGCCAGCAGCATCAGGGGGGCTGAAGCTTTCTTT. Translated, it gives CASSIRGAEAFF. This sequence joins TRBV6-5 and TRBJ1-1, with 7 nucleotides matching TRBD1. The V gene's germline CDR1 is MNHEY and CDR2 SVGAGI. The CDR3 is 12 residues long. The trim removed 6 bases at V and 6 bases at J, leaving 4 bases unmatched.

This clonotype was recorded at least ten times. CDR3 DNA sequence: TGTGCCACCAGCAGGCCGGGACAGGGAAGGGAGACCCAGTACTTC. Protein sequence: CATSRPGQGRETQYF. V and J are TRBV15 and TRBJ2-5; 9 positions agree with TRBD1. With 3 bases clipped from V and 5 bases from J, the junction kept 7 bases outside the gene matches. Germline V CDR1 and CDR2: LNHNV, YYDKDF (reference sequence). The CDR3 runs 15 residues.

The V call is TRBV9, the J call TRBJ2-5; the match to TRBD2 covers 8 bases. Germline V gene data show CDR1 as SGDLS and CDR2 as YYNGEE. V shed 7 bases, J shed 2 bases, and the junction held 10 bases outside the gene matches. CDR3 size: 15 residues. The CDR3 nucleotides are TGTGCCAGCTCTTTATCGGGACTAGGACAAGAGACCCAGTACTTC. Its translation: CASSLSGLGQETQYF.